The next 17 T cell receptor beta chains were all read from a single sample in a study of T-cell reconstitution after alpha-beta-depleted transplantation in children. Preparation of the TCRbeta library used unique molecular identifiers. TCRdb used MiXCR to reprocess the PCR reads, holding one entry per CDR3 protein. The top ten hold approximately 29% of the sample, which has around 440,000 distinct CDR3 sequences, roughly 16% seen once. The sample in question was PBMCs, mostly from graft donor cells, obtained 360 days after TCRalphabeta/CD19-depleted stem cell transplant. These receptors were obtained from a boy in the first two years of life who had a stem cell transplant for Wiskott-Aldrich syndrome, so the T cells may come from the graft donor.

This clonotype was observed a few times. The V call is TRBV5-1, the J call TRBJ2-1, with 8 bases fitting TRBD1. There are 12 residues in the CDR3. With V trimmed by 4 bases and J by 12 bases, 6 bases remained unmatched. CDR1 is SGHRS and CDR2 is YFSETQ in the germline V gene. CDR3 amino acids: CASSHGQGGQFF. In DNA, the CDR3 is TGCGCCAGCAGCCACGGACAGGGTGGGCAGTTCTTC.

This clonotype showed up many times. CDR3 DNA: TGTGCCAGCAGTTGGGACAGAAACACTGAAGCTTTCTTT. This sequence encodes CASSWDRNTEAFF. V gene TRBV12-3 or TRBV12-4 combines with J gene TRBJ1-1, with 7 bases matching TRBD1. This CDR3 contains 13 residues. Losses at the gene ends were 4 bases for V and 2 bases for J; bases not matched to a gene: 1.

The table lists this clonotype with a few counts. The chain links TRBV18 to TRBJ2-6; 7 bases map to TRBD1. Germline CDR1 is KGHSH and CDR2 is LQKENI. This CDR3 comprises 20 residues. Trimming took 3 bases from V and 0 from J; bases not matched to a gene: 14. CDR3 in DNA: TGTGCCAGCTCACCCCTTTTCCTCGGGGACAGTTACTCTGGGGCCAACGTCCTGACTTTC. This codes for CASSPLFLGDSYSGANVLTF. The full variable domain, completed using reference TRBV18 and TRBJ2-6, is NAGVMQNPRHLVRRRGQEARLRCSPMKGHSHVYWYRQLPEEGLKFMVYLQKENIIDESGMPKERFSAEFPKEGPSILRIQQVVRGDSAAYFCASSPLFLGDSYSGANVLTFGAGSRLTVL.

This clonotype was counted between two and nine times. The chain uses TRBV7-2 and TRBJ2-1, with 11 bases lining up with TRBD2. With 5 bases clipped from V and 9 bases from J, the junction kept 15 bases outside the gene matches. The CDR3 has 17 residues. The germline V gene has CDR1 SGHTA and CDR2 FQGNSA. CDR3 region: CASSIRLAGGFGGEQFF. DNA for the CDR3: TGTGCCAGCAGCATCCGGCTAGCGGGAGGATTCGGGGGTGAGCAGTTCTTC.

The chain employs TRBV7-9 and TRBJ2-1; D remains ambiguous. The V end lost 5 bases, the J end lost 5 bases, and 16 bases lay between the germline ends. The germline CDR1 and CDR2 sequences are SEHNR and FQNEAQ (reference sequence). The CDR3 consists of 15 residues. The CDR3 DNA reads as TGTGCCAGCAGCCTATCGGGTAATCCCCACAATGAGCAGTTCTTC. Protein product: CASSLSGNPHNEQFF.

The sample holds a few counts of this clonotype. The chain couples TRBV7-2 to TRBJ2-1, with 11 positions matching TRBD2. Germline CDR1 SGHTA, CDR2 FQGNSA. The CDR3 is made up of 16 amino acids. V lost 5 bases to trimming and J lost 6 bases; unmatched junction nucleotides: 9. Here the CDR3 DNA reads TGTGCCAGCAGCAAGATAGCGGGGGGGACGATCAATGAGCAGTTCTTC. It translates to CASSKIAGGTINEQFF.

The genes are TRBV6-6 and TRBJ1-1; 8 bases map to TRBD1. The ends lost 9 bases at V and 5 bases at J; junction bases unmatched: 5. From germline, CDR1 is MNHNY and CDR2 SVGAGI (reference sequence). The CDR3 spans 12 residues. The CDR3: CASNRGLTEAFF. CDR3 DNA sequence: TGTGCCAGTAACAGGGGGTTGACTGAAGCTTTCTTT.

This chain links TRBV11-2 with TRBJ2-1, with a possible D match to TRBD1 (6 bases). Germline CDR1 SGHAT, CDR2 FQNNGV. The CDR3 has 15 residues. V was cut by 5 bases and J by 7 bases, with 18 bases left in between. The CDR3 bases are TGTGCCAGCAGCCCCGGACAGCATGTTGGGAATGAGCAGTTCTTC. It translates to CASSPGQHVGNEQFF.

This clonotype came up a few times. The rearrangement links TRBV10-3 to TRBJ2-3; unclear D gene. Germline-derived CDR1 and CDR2 are ENHRY and SYGVKD. This CDR3 has 11 amino acids. Deletions cut 7 bases from V and 5 bases from J, with 7 bases between. CDR3 protein: CAIMTGDTQYF. Written as DNA, the CDR3 is TGTGCCATCATGACGGGAGATACGCAGTATTTT.

This clonotype was detected only a few times. The chain links TRBV4-3 to TRBJ2-1, with a tentative D call TRBD1 (6 bases). The V gene's germline CDR1 is LGHNA and CDR2 YSLEER. Trimming pared 0 bases from V and 9 bases from J, leaving 15 bases between. The CDR3 covers 15 residues. The CDR3 nucleotides read TGCGCCAGCAGCCAAGATTCCAGGGGTCTAGTTGAGCAGTTCTTC. Translating gives CASSQDSRGLVEQFF.

This clonotype came up a few times. The V call is TRBV7-7, the J call TRBJ2-5; D unclear. Germline loops: CDR1 SSHAT, CDR2 FNYEAQ (reference sequence). This CDR3 has 15 residues. The germline V and J ends were trimmed by 1 base and 5 bases, with 14 bases remaining between them. The CDR3 is CASSLGLWGGETQYF. CDR3 nucleotides: TGTGCCAGCAGCTTAGGGCTTTGGGGTGGGGAGACCCAGTACTTC.

This clonotype was recorded at least ten times. This sequence joins TRBV12-3 or TRBV12-4 and TRBJ2-1; 8 bases agree with TRBD2. V was clipped by 3 bases and J by 9 bases; unmatched bases: 7. CDR3 length: 14 amino acids. CDR3 nucleotide sequence: TGTGCCAGCAGTTTTCGAGCGGGAGCTTCTGAGCAGTTCTTC. Amino acid sequence: CASSFRAGASEQFF.

The rearrangement uses TRBV5-1 and TRBJ2-2, with D perhaps being TRBD1 or TRBD2 (5 bases each). The germline V gene has CDR1 SGHRS and CDR2 YFSETQ. The CDR3 covers 14 residues. Trimming cost V 7 bases and J 7 bases, with 17 bases left between them. The CDR3 DNA is TGCGCCAGCCGAGGGGTAGCATTTGGCGGGGAGCTGTTTTTT. Its translation is CASRGVAFGGELFF.

The chain combines TRBV5-6 with TRBJ2-7; D gene unclear. The CDR3 runs to 16 residues. The V gene's germline CDR1 is SGHDT and CDR2 YYEEEE. Trimming removed 0 bases at V and 1 base at J, with 14 bases between. The CDR3 loop is CASSLVWQQFSYEQYF. The CDR3 coding sequence is TGTGCCAGCAGCTTGGTGTGGCAGCAATTTTCCTACGAGCAGTACTTC.

This clonotype was detected only a few times. The V gene is TRBV10-2, the J gene TRBJ2-1; 7 nucleotides align to TRBD1. There are 16 residues in the CDR3. Germline CDR1 and CDR2: WSHSY and SAAADI. The V and J ends lost 5 bases and 10 bases, in that order; junction bases with no gene match: 17. CDR3 protein: CASSSGQVGPLDEQFF. The DNA of the CDR3 is TGCGCCAGCAGTTCCGGACAGGTGGGACCCTTGGACGAGCAGTTCTTC.

The chain uses TRBV19 and TRBJ1-1; TRBD1 might be the D (5 bases). Looked up from germline, CDR1 is LNHDA and CDR2 is SQIVND (reference sequence). V lost 2 bases, J lost 1 base, and 11 bases lay in between. The CDR3 runs to 15 residues. The CDR3 loop reads CASSISGPRNTEAFF. CDR3 nucleotides: TGTGCCAGTAGTATATCAGGGCCTCGGAACACTGAAGCTTTCTTT.

This clonotype was counted a few times. The chain joins TRBV6-2 or TRBV6-3 to TRBJ2-1; the match to TRBD2 covers 10 bases. V was clipped by 3 bases and J by 0 bases; unmatched bases: 14. CDR3 size: 20 residues. Germline CDR1 is MNHEY and CDR2 is SVGEGT. Here the CDR3 reads CASSYFSGGALFRSYNEQFF. CDR3 sequence (DNA): TGTGCCAGCAGTTATTTCAGCGGGGGGGCCCTCTTCCGCTCCTACAATGAGCAGTTCTTC.